This T cell receptor (beta chain) was identified during a study of beta chain features in type 1 diabetes. Germline trimming cut 6 bases from V and 5 bases from J; bases unmatched to any gene: 12. CDR3 length: 15 amino acids. Per germline, CDR1 KGHSH and CDR2 LQKENI. Each donor gave one heparinised blood draw averaging around 120 mL. CD4+ naive, central memory, regulatory and stem cell-like memory subsets were isolated by sorting on CD45RO/CCR7/CD25/CD127/CD95/CD27. In this sample, this clone turned up a few times. Its antigen is as yet unknown. Expressed TCRB transcripts were sequenced because the isolated RNA had all been reverse transcribed beforehand. Sequencing was performed with immunoSEQ multiplex PCR; in TCRdb, only in-frame clones are kept and a portion is missing. The table includes a few hundred thousand clones, around 10% detected once. Study results and caveats: Shorter templates might be favored by PCR, equally in patients and controls. A moderate, significant TCRB CDR3 shortening appeared in type 1 diabetes across four CD4+ subsets.

The sequence was obtained from a man in his thirties or forties with type 1 diabetes. Sequences were obtained from central memory CD4+ T cells from blood. The V call is TRBV18, the J call TRBJ1-1; 7 bases line up with TRBD1. The CDR3 is CASSRGQTLGTEAFF. The CDR3 DNA is TGTGCCAGCTCCCGGGGACAGACTCTCGGGACTGAAGCTTTCTTT.